Listed here are 2 T cell receptor beta chains from one sample, sequenced in a study of T cells after yellow fever vaccination. TCRdb re-called the 5' RACE reads through MiXCR, storing one row per CDR3 protein. The table has 100,000 to 150,000 distinct CDR3 sequences, 6% to 8% seen once. The source was CD4+ T cells sorted from PBMCs, collected roughly 10 days after the first yellow fever vaccination. All receptors derive from a man younger than 35 who received the YFV17D yellow fever vaccine.

This chain joins TRBV3-1 and TRBJ2-5; no reliable D call. This CDR3 has 15 residues. Germline V gene sequence: CDR1 LGHDT, CDR2 YNNKEL (reference sequence). The V and J ends lost 11 bases and 5 bases respectively, with 24 bases between them. Here the CDR3 DNA reads TGTGCCTCCACCCAAGGAGAGGTAGCCGTCGAGACCCAGTACTTC. Amino acid sequence: CASTQGEVAVETQYF.

The chain uses TRBV2 and TRBJ2-3; D gene ambiguous. Between the trimmed V and J ends, which lost 8 bases and 1 base, there was a span of 16 bases. In germline, CDR1 is SNHLY, CDR2 FYNNEI. CDR3 length equals 15 residues. CDR3 sequence reads: CASPRMGGGTDTQYF. The CDR3 nucleotides are TGTGCCAGCCCTCGGATGGGCGGTGGCACAGATACGCAGTATTTT.